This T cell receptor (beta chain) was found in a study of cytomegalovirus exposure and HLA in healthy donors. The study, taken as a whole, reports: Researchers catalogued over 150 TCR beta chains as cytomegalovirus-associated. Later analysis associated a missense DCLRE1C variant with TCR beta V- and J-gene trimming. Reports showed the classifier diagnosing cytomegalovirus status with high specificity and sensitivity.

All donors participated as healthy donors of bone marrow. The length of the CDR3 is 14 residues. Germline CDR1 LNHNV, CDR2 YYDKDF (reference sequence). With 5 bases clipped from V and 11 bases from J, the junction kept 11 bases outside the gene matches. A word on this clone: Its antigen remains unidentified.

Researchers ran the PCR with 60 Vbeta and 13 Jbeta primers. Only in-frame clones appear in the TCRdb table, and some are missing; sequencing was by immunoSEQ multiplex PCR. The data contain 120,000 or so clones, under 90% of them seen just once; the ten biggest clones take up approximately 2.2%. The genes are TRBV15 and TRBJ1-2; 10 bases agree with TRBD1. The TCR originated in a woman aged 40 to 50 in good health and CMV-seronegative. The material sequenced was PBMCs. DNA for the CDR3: TGTGCCACCAGCGGAGGGGGACAGGGGAGGAGGTACACCTTC. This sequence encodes CATSGGGQGRRYTF.